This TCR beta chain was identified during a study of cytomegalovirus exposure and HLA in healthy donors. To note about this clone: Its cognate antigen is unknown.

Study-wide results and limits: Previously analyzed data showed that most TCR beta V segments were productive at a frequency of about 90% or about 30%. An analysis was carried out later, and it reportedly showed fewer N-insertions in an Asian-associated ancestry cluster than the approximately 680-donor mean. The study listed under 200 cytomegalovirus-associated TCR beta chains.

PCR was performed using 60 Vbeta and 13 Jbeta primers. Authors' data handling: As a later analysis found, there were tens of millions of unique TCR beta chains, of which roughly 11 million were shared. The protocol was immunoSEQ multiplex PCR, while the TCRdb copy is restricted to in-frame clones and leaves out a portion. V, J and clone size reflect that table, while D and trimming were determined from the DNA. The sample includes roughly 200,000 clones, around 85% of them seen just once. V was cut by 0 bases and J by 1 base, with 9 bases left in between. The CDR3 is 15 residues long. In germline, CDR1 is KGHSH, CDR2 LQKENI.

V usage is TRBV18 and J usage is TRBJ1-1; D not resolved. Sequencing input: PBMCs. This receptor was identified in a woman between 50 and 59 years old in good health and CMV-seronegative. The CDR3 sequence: CASSPPGSGNTEAFF. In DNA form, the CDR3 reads TGTGCCAGCTCACCACCGGGCTCAGGGAACACTGAAGCTTTCTTT.